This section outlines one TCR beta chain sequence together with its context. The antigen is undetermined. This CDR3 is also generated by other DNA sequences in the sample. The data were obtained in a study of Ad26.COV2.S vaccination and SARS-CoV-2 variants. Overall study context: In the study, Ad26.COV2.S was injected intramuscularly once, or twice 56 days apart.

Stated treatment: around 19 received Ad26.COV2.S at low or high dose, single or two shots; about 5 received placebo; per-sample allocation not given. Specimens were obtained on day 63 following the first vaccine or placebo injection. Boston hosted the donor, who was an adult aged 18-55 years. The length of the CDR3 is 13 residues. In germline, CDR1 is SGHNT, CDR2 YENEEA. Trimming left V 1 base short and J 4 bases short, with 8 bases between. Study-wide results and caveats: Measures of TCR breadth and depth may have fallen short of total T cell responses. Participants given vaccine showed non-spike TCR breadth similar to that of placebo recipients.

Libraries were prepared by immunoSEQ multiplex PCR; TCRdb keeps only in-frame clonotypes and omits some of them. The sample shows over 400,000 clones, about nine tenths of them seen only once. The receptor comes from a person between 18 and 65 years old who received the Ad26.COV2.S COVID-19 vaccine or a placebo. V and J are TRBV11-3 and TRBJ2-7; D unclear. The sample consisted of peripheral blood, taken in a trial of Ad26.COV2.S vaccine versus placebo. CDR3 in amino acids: CASSLGSGYEQYF. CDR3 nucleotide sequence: TGTGCCAGCAGCTTAGGGTCCGGATACGAGCAGTACTTC.